The 16 T cell receptor beta chains in this list originate from one sample, sequenced in a study of cytotoxic CD8 clonotypes in ibrutinib-treated CLL. The method was immunoSEQ multiplex PCR; TCRdb's version includes in-frame clones alone and lacks a portion of them. The sample shows roughly 200,000 clones, 70% of them seen only once. The starting material was PBMCs, obtained after 12 months of ibrutinib treatment. The receptor source for this set is a human donor with chronic lymphocytic leukemia.

This sequence joins TRBV6-5 and TRBJ2-7; a possible D gene is TRBD2 (5 bases). The CDR3 runs to 15 residues. The germline CDR1 and CDR2 sequences are MNHEY and SVGAGI. V was clipped by 6 bases and J by 3 bases, with 18 bases between them. The CDR3 protein is CASRYNRMGSYEQYF. CDR3 nucleotides: TGTGCCAGCAGATACAATAGAATGGGGAGCTACGAGCAGTACTTC.

The rearrangement uses TRBV2 and TRBJ2-3, with 7 bases aligning to TRBD2. Per the germline V gene, CDR1 is SNHLY and CDR2 is FYNNEI. The CDR3 has 15 amino acids. Trimming took 10 bases from V and 0 from J; bases not matched to a gene: 10. The CDR3 sequence: CATHPGGGSTDTQYF. Here the CDR3 DNA reads TGTGCCACTCATCCGGGAGGTGGGAGCACAGATACGCAGTATTTT.

A few counts support this clone. The V call is TRBV11-1, the J call TRBJ1-6; D ambiguous. This CDR3 contains 14 residues. CDR1 SGHAT and CDR2 FQDESV come from the germline V gene (reference sequence). The ends were cut back, 8 bases at V and 8 bases at J, with 16 bases in the middle. For the CDR3, the DNA is TGTGCCAGCGGAGGTATCCCGGCAGATTCACCCCTCCACTTT. Its translation: CASGGIPADSPLHF.

This clone has more than one count but fewer than ten. The chain joins TRBV29-1 to TRBJ1-4; TRBD1 is a possible D gene (5 bases). V lost 3 bases and J lost 8, with 10 bases in between. In germline, CDR1 is SQVTM, CDR2 ANQGSEA. The CDR3 is 12 amino acids. The CDR3 DNA is TGCAGCGTTGATAAGGGGAACGAAAAACTGTTTTTT. Protein: CSVDKGNEKLFF.

In this sample, this clone turned up once. CDR3 protein: CASSLGGGANYGYTF. The CDR3 DNA reads TGTGCCAGCAGCTTGGGGGGCGGAGCTAACTATGGCTACACCTTC. V is TRBV5-5 and J is TRBJ1-2, with D possibly being TRBD1 (5 bases). CDR3 length: 15 residues. V was cut by 0 bases and J by 0 bases, with 9 bases left in between. The germline V gene encodes CDR1 SGHKS and CDR2 YYEKEE (reference sequence). The whole variable domain, filled in from reference TRBV5-5 and TRBJ1-2, reads DAGVTQSPTHLIKTRGQQVTLRCSPISGHKSVSWYQQVLGQGPQFIFQYYEKEERGRGNFPDRFSARQFPNYSSELNVNALLLGDSALYLCASSLGGGANYGYTFGSGTRLTVV.

The rearrangement uses TRBV27 and TRBJ2-7, with 8 bases matching TRBD1. J was trimmed by 5 bases and V by 0 bases; bases with no gene match: 3. In germline, CDR1 is MNHEY, CDR2 SMNVEV (reference sequence). This CDR3 spans 14 amino acids. This CDR3 reads CASSLSQTGDEQYF. The CDR3 DNA is TGTGCCAGCAGTTTATCCCAGACAGGGGACGAGCAGTACTTC.

The chain carries TRBV9 and TRBJ1-1, with 8 nucleotides matching TRBD1. The CDR3 has 13 amino acids. Germline CDR1 SGDLS, CDR2 YYNGEE. V lost 4 bases, J lost 10 bases, and 9 bases stayed unmatched. The CDR3 bases are TGTGCCAGCAGCTCCGGACAGGGCCTAAGAGCTTTCTTT. It translates to CASSSGQGLRAFF.

This chain links TRBV30 with TRBJ1-5; D remains ambiguous. The CDR3 runs 16 residues. V lost 1 base, J lost 7 bases, and 20 bases lay in between. The germline V gene encodes CDR1 GTSNPN and CDR2 SVGIG (reference sequence). CDR3 amino acids: CAWSARTAAVLQPQHF. In DNA form, the CDR3 reads TGTGCCTGGAGTGCCCGGACGGCGGCCGTGTTACAGCCCCAGCATTTT. The whole variable domain, filled in from reference TRBV30 and TRBJ1-5, reads SQTIHQWPATLVQPVGSPLSLECTVEGTSNPNLYWYRQAAGRGLQLLFYSVGIGQISSEVPQNLSASRPQDRQFILSSKKLLLSDSGFYLCAWSARTAAVLQPQHFGDGTRLSIL.

This chain links TRBV5-5 with TRBJ1-5, with a weak D call TRBD1 (5 bases). V gave up 3 bases and J gave up 2 bases, with 9 bases separating them. Per the germline V gene, CDR1 is SGHKS and CDR2 is YYEKEE (reference sequence). The CDR3 totals 14 residues. The CDR3, as DNA: TGTGCCAGCAGCTCCCAGGGTGGCAATCAGCCCCAGCATTTT. This translates into CASSSQGGNQPQHF.

This clone showed up just once. The chain is built from TRBV19 and TRBJ2-5, with 8 bases that match TRBD1. Trimming removed 3 bases from V and 5 bases from J; junction bases left unmatched: 11. The CDR3 consists of 16 residues. CDR1 and CDR2 from the germline V gene are LNHDA and SQIVND (reference sequence). The CDR3 region is CASSILGGTGRETQYF. As DNA, the CDR3 is TGTGCCAGTAGTATCCTCGGTGGGACAGGAAGGGAGACCCAGTACTTC.

The rearrangement joins TRBV14 to TRBJ2-7; D not certain. Germline V CDR1 and CDR2: SGHDN, FVKESK. With 4 bases removed from V and 2 bases from J, the gap between germline ends came to 9 bases. CDR3 size: 13 residues. CDR3 region: CASSPTITYEQYF. Written as DNA, the CDR3 is TGTGCCAGCAGCCCGACCATAACCTACGAGCAGTACTTC.

This chain links TRBV18 with TRBJ2-2, with no clear D. CDR1 is KGHSH and CDR2 is LQKENI in the germline V gene. The CDR3 has 16 residues. V lost 2 bases and J lost 6, with 16 bases in between. The DNA of the CDR3 is TGTGCCAGCTCACCAGCTAACAGATTAGCCTCCGGGGAGCTGTTTTTT. It codes for CASSPANRLASGELFF.

The rearrangement links TRBV5-1 to TRBJ2-1; D uncertain. Trimming shortened V by 0 bases and J by 7 bases, and 11 bases separated the two germline ends. The CDR3 has 14 residues. Germline V gives CDR1 SGHRS, CDR2 YFSETQ. The CDR3 reads CASSLGVARNEQFF. The CDR3 bases are TGCGCCAGCAGCTTGGGAGTAGCTAGAAATGAGCAGTTCTTC. Filled out from reference TRBV5-1 and TRBJ2-1, the complete variable domain reads KAGVTQTPRYLIKTRGQQVTLSCSPISGHRSVSWYQQTPGQGLQFLFEYFSETQRNKGNFPGRFSGRQFSNSRSEMNVSTLELGDSALYLCASSLGVARNEQFFGPGTRLTVL.

The rearrangement uses TRBV27 and TRBJ2-7; the match to TRBD2 covers 10 bases. Germline V gene data show CDR1 as MNHEY and CDR2 as SMNVEV (reference sequence). With 5 bases clipped from V and 7 bases from J, the junction kept 17 bases outside the gene matches. The CDR3 totals 17 residues. The CDR3 DNA reads TGTGCCAGCAGTCCTCCTCTTTGGAGCGGGAGGGGGCTTGAGCAGTACTTC. As protein: CASSPPLWSGRGLEQYF.

In its sample, this clone was seen a few times. The CDR3 nucleotides are TGTGCCAGCAGTTACGTAGGAACCTATAGCAATCAGCCCCAGCATTTT. This gives the protein CASSYVGTYSNQPQHF. The V gene is TRBV6-6, the J gene TRBJ1-5; D is uncertain. This CDR3 spans 16 amino acids. V lost 2 bases and J 0 bases, leaving 11 bases between the germline ends. The V gene's germline CDR1 is MNHNY and CDR2 SVGAGI (reference sequence).

This clone was recorded once. The chain has TRBV6-6 and TRBJ2-2; the match to TRBD1 covers 9 bases. The germline V gene encodes CDR1 MNHNY and CDR2 SVGAGI (reference sequence). CDR3 length: 13 residues. The ends lost 10 bases at V and 7 bases at J; junction bases unmatched: 7. In DNA, the CDR3 is TGTGCCACCCAACAGGGGGCTAGCGGGGAGCTGTTTTTT. Translated, it gives CATQQGASGELFF.